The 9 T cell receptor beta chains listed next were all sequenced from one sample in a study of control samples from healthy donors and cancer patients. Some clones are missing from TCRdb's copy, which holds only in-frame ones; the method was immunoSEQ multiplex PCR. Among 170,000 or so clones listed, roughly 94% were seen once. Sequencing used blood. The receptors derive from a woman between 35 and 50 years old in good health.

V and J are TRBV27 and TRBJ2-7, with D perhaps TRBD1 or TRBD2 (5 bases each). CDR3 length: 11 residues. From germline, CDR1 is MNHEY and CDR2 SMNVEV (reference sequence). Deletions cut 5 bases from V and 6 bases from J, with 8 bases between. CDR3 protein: CASSRGAEQYF. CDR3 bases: TGTGCCAGCAGTAGGGGAGCCGAGCAGTACTTC.

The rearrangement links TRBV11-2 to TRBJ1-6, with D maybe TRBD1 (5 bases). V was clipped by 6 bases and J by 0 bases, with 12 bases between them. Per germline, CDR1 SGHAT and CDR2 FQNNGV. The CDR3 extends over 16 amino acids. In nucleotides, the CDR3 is TGTGCCAGCAGTCCAGGGCCCACCTCCTATAATTCACCCCTCCACTTT. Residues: CASSPGPTSYNSPLHF.

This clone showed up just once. This CDR3 is CASSVGSGTSTGELFF. The CDR3 DNA is TGTGCCAGCAGCGTTGGTAGCGGGACGAGCACCGGGGAGCTGTTTTTT. V is TRBV9 and J is TRBJ2-2; 8 nucleotides align to TRBD2. The CDR3 has 16 residues. Per germline, CDR1 SGDLS and CDR2 YYNGEE. J was trimmed by 4 bases and V by 2 bases; bases with no gene match: 7.

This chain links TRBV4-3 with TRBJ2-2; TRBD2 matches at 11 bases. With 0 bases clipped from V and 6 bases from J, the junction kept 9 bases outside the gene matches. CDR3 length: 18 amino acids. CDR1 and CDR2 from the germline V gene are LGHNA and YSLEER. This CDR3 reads CASSQDLAGGLLAGELFF. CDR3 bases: TGCGCCAGCAGCCAAGATTTAGCGGGGGGGCTGTTGGCCGGGGAGCTGTTTTTT.

In nucleotides, the CDR3 is TGTGCCAGCAGCTTAATCTCCCAAGAGACCCAGTACTTC. Its protein product is CASSLISQETQYF. V is TRBV7-2 and J is TRBJ2-5, with D hard to call. The germline V and J ends were trimmed by 2 bases and 1 base, with 5 bases remaining between them. CDR3 length: 13 amino acids. Germline V gene lookup returns CDR1 SGHTA and CDR2 FQGNSA.

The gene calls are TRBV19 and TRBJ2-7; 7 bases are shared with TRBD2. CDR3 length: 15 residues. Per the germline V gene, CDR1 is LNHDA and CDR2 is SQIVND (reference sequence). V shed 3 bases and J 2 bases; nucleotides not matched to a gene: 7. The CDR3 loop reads CASSMGRGLPYEQYF. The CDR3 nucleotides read TGTGCCAGTAGTATGGGGAGGGGCCTCCCCTACGAGCAGTACTTC. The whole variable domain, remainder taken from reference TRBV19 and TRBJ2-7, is DGGITQSPKYLFRKEGQNVTLSCEQNLNHDAMYWYRQDPGQGLRLIYYSQIVNDFQKGDIAEGYSVSREKKESFPLTVTSAQKNPTAFYLCASSMGRGLPYEQYFGPGTRLTVT.

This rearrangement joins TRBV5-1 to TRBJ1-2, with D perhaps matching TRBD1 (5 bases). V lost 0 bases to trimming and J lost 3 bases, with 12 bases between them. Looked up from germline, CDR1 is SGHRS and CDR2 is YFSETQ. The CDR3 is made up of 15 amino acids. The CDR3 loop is CASSLVEGRYYGYTF. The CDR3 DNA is TGCGCCAGCAGCTTGGTGGAGGGGCGATACTATGGCTACACCTTC.

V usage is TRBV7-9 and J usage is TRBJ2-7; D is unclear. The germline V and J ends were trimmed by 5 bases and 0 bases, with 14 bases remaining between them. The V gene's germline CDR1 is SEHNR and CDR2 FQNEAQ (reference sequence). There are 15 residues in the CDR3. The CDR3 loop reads CASSRHGSSSYEQYF. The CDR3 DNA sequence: TGTGCCAGCAGCCGACACGGATCGAGCTCCTACGAGCAGTACTTC.

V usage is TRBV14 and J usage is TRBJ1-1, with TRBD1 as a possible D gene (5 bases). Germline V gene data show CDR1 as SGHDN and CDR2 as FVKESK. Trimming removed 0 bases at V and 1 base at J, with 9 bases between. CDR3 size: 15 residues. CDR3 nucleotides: TGTGCCAGCAGCCAAGATCGGGGGACGAACACTGAAGCTTTCTTT. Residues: CASSQDRGTNTEAFF.